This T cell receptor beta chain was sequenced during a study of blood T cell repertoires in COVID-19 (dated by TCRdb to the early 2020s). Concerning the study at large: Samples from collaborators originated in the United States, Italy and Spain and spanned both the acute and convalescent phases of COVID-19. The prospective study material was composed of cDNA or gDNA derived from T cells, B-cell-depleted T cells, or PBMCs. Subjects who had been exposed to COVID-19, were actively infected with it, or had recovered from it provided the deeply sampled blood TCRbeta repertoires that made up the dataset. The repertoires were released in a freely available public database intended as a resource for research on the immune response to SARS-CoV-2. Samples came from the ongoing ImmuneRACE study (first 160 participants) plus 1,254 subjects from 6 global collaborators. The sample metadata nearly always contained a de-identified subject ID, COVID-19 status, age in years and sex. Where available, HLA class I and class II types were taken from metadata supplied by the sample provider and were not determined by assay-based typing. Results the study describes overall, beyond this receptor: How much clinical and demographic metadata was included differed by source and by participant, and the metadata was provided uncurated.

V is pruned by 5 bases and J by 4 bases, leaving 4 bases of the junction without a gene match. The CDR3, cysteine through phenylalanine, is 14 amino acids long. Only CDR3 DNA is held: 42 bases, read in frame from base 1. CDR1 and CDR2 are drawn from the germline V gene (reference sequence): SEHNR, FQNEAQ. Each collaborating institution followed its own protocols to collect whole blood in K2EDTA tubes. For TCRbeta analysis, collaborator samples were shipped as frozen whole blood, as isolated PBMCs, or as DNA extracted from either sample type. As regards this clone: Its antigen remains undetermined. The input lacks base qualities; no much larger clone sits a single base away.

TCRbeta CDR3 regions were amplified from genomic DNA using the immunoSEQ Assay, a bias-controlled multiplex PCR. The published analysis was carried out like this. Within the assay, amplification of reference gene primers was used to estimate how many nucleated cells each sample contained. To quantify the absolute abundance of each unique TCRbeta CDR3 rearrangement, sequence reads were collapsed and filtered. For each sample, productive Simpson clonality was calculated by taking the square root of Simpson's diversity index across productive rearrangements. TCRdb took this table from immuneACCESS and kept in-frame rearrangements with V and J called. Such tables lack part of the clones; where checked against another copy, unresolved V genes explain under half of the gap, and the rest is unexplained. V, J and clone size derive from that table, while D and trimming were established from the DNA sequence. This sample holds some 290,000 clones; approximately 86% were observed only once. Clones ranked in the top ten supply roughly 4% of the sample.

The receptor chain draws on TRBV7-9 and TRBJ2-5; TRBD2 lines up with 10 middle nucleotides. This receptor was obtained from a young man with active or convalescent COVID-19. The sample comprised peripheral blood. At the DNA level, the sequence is TGTGCCAGCAGCGCCAGCGGGGGGGGAGAGACCCAGTACTTC. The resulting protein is CASSASGGGETQYF.